The entry below gives a single TCR beta chain sequence along with its context. The antigen is unknown. Individual cDNA molecules carried attached unique molecular identifiers. A single record per CDR3 protein comes from TCRdb applying MiXCR to the 5' RACE reads. In the table there are 98,000 or so distinct CDR3 sequences, roughly 11% of which are singletons. Deletions cut 6 bases from V and 6 bases from J, with 11 bases between. Germline CDR1 reads SQVTM; CDR2 reads ANQGSEA. The CDR3 has 12 residues. The data belong to a study of early T cells in non-severe SARS-CoV-2 infection. Study-level background: Whole-blood bulk RNA, unsorted, was sequenced, and chains were unpaired.

Study findings and constraints: The study's VDJdb matching favored anti-spike CD8 responses and missed private and CD4 specificities.

This receptor was identified in an adult who was a healthcare worker with PCR-confirmed SARS-CoV-2 infection or an uninfected control (not recorded which). The V call is TRBV29-1, the J call TRBJ2-2; D may be TRBD1 (6 bases). Sequences were obtained from whole blood. In DNA form, the CDR3 reads TGCAGCGTCTACAGGGATTCCGGGGAGCTGTTTTTT. Its translation is CSVYRDSGELFF.